The sequence of this T cell receptor (beta chain) was determined in a study of identical twins. In this sample, this clonotype turned up a few times. MiXCR was run by TCRdb on the 5' RACE reads, yielding one entry per CDR3 protein. The sample records about 790,000 distinct CDR3 sequences, roughly 18% being singletons. Germline-derived CDR1 and CDR2 are SEHNR and FQNEAQ (reference sequence). This CDR3 is 14 amino acids long. V was cut by 1 base and J by 4 bases, with 10 bases left in between. The same data also went into a second study, on T cells expressing NK-cell markers. That paper adds: Just one sequenced donor of eight was HCMV-seronegative, while seven were seropositive. There remained a lack of clarity about HCMV specificity of expanded NKG2C+ T cell clones.

Sequencing used PBMCs. The receptor's source is a woman under 30 in good health. The chain is built from TRBV7-9 and TRBJ1-2; D is possibly TRBD1 (5 bases). The CDR3 nucleotides are TGTGCCAGCAGCTTAGAAAGACAGTCCTATGGCTACACCTTC. Translation gives CASSLERQSYGYTF. Looking up the rest from reference TRBV7-9 and TRBJ1-2 gives the full variable domain: DTGVSQNPRHKITKRGQNVTFRCDPISEHNRLYWYRQTLGQGPEFLTYFQNEAQLEKSRLLSDRFSAERPKGSFSTLEIQRTEQGDSAMYLCASSLERQSYGYTFGSGTRLTVV.